A selection of T cell receptor beta chains follows, all from one sample in a study of T cell responses to AZD1222 COVID-19 vaccine. Data came from immunoSEQ multiplex PCR; TCRdb stores just in-frame clones and leaves some out. The sample carries roughly 93,000 clones, around 89% recorded once. Specimen: peripheral blood, collected on day 0 of AZD1222 vaccination. All receptors come from an adult in good health. CDR3s include the opening cysteine and the closing phenylalanine or tryptophan. D genes are given only for firm matches. The size of a clone is reported for some rows only, either as once, few or many, or as a class for expanded clones.

d_call,v_call,j_call,clone_size,cdr3_aa,cdr3_nt
.,TRBV5-1,TRBJ2-5,.,CASSTGQQETQYF,TGCGCCAGCAGCACTGGACAGCAAGAGACCCAGTACTTC
.,TRBV3-1/TRBV3-2,TRBJ1-4,.,CASSQLIPDGGRDEKLFF,TGTGCCAGCAGCCAACTTATTCCGGACGGGGGCAGGGATGAAAAACTGTTTTTT
.,TRBV6-5,TRBJ1-1,.,CASSYSRLAENTEAFF,TGTGCCAGCAGTTACTCGAGATTAGCAGAGAACACTGAAGCTTTCTTT
.,TRBV30,TRBJ1-6,.,CAWSAGGVTNSPLHF,TGTGCCTGGAGTGCCGGGGGGGTGACAAATTCACCCCTCCACTTT
.,TRBV19,TRBJ2-1,.,CASSPRNTPYNEQFF,TGTGCCAGTAGTCCGCGAAATACACCCTACAATGAGCAGTTCTTC
.,TRBV25-1,TRBJ2-6,.,CASSTVAGANVLTF,TGTGCCAGCAGTACGGTGGCTGGGGCCAACGTCCTGACTTTC
.,TRBV6-5,TRBJ1-1,few,CASSLTVMNTEAFF,TGTGCCAGCAGCTTGACGGTCATGAACACTGAAGCTTTCTTT
TRBD2,TRBV4-2,TRBJ2-1,few,CASSAPHAGGGANEQFF,TGTGCCAGCAGCGCACCTCATGCGGGCGGGGGGGCCAATGAGCAGTTCTTC
.,TRBV11-1,TRBJ2-7,.,CASSSDSYEQYF,TGTGCCAGCAGCTCCGACTCCTACGAGCAGTACTTC
.,TRBV28,TRBJ2-3,.,CASSFAPGTDTQYF,TGTGCCAGCAGTTTTGCGCCGGGCACAGATACGCAGTATTTT
.,TRBV3-1/TRBV3-2,TRBJ2-3,.,CASSLRAYPTDTQYF,TGTGCCAGCAGCCTACGGGCCTACCCCACAGATACGCAGTATTTT
.,TRBV23-1,TRBJ2-5,.,CAQRGRQQETQYF,TGCGCCCAAAGGGGACGCCAGCAAGAGACCCAGTACTTC
.,TRBV6-5,TRBJ2-2,.,CASSYGVGNTGELFF,TGTGCCAGCAGTTACGGGGTAGGGAACACCGGGGAGCTGTTTTTT
.,TRBV5-6,TRBJ2-4,.,CASRALRGAKNIQYF,TGTGCCAGCAGGGCCTTACGGGGAGCCAAAAACATTCAGTACTTC
.,TRBV2,TRBJ1-4,.,CASSVGRLKEKLFF,TGTGCCAGCAGTGTAGGCAGACTGAAGGAAAAACTGTTTTTT
TRBD2,TRBV28,TRBJ2-5,.,CASSLKRGGAGISETQYF,TGTGCCAGCAGTTTAAAACGTGGGGGAGCGGGGATCTCAGAGACCCAGTACTTC
.,TRBV3-1/TRBV3-2,TRBJ2-7,.,CASSQRASSYEQYF,TGTGCCAGCAGCCAAAGGGCCAGCTCCTACGAGCAGTACTTC
.,TRBV7-3,TRBJ1-5,.,CASSLYGGRPQHF,TGTGCCAGCAGCTTATATGGGGGAAGGCCCCAGCATTTT
TRBD1,TRBV30,TRBJ2-7,.,CACRDRGTYEQYF,TGTGCCTGCCGGGACAGGGGGACCTACGAGCAGTACTTC
TRBD1,TRBV20-1,TRBJ1-2,.,CSADREGYTF,TGCAGTGCAGACAGGGAAGGCTACACCTTC
.,TRBV21-1,TRBJ1-6,few,CASSTNKTRGPNSPLHF,TGTGCCAGCAGCACGAACAAAACCAGGGGACCGAATTCACCCCTCCACTTT
TRBD1,TRBV7-9,TRBJ1-5,.,CASSPGTGNQPQHF,TGTGCCAGCAGCCCCGGGACAGGCAATCAGCCCCAGCATTTT
.,TRBV10-1,TRBJ2-1,.,CASSQQFF,TGCGCCAGCAGCCAGCAGTTCTTC
.,TRBV3-1/TRBV3-2,TRBJ1-5,.,CASSQDVGGNQPQHF,TGTGCCAGCAGCCAAGATGTTGGGGGCAATCAGCCCCAGCATTTT
.,TRBV10-3,TRBJ1-1,.,CAISPGNTEAFF,TGTGCCATCAGTCCAGGGAACACTGAAGCTTTCTTT
.,TRBV5-1,TRBJ1-2,.,CASGLDSPNYGYTF,TGCGCCAGCGGGCTGGACAGTCCCAACTATGGCTACACCTTC